This T cell receptor beta chain was retrieved from a study of blood T cell repertoires in COVID-19. TCRdb's table, derived via immunoSEQ multiplex PCR, lists solely in-frame clones and lacks some. This table holds around 100,000 clones, around 85% found once. In this sample, this clone turned up a few times. CDR3 length: 13 residues. V lost 8 bases to trimming and J lost 3 bases; unmatched junction nucleotides: 7. The source is a middle-aged man with active or convalescent COVID-19. The sequencing sample was made of peripheral blood. This rearrangement joins TRBV12-3 or TRBV12-4 to TRBJ2-7; 7 nucleotides agree with TRBD1. The chain's CDR3 is CASSRDSNYEQYF. DNA of the CDR3: TGTGCCAGCTCCCGGGACAGTAACTACGAGCAGTACTTC.